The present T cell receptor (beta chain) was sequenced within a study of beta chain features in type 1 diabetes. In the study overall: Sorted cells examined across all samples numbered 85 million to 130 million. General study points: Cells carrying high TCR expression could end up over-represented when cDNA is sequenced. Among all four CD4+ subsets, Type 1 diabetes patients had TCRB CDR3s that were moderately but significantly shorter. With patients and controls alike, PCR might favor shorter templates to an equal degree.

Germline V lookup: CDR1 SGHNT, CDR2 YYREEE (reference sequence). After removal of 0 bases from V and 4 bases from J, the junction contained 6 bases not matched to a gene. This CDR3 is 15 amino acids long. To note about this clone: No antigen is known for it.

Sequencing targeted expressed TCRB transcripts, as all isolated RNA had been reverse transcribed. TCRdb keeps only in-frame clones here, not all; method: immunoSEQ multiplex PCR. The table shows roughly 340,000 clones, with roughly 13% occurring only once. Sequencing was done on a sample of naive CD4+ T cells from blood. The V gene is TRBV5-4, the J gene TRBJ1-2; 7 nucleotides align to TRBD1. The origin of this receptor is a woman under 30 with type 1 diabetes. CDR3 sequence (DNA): TGTGCCAGCAGCTTGGCGGCAGGGGGACTCTATGGCTACACCTTC. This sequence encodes CASSLAAGGLYGYTF.